This T cell receptor beta chain derives from a study of cytomegalovirus exposure and HLA in healthy donors. In the study overall: A later analysis reported the 90 to 150 validation repertoires used the same platform as the approximately 670 first-cohort repertoires. Findings and caveats of the study: In vitro data verified a few CMV-associated chains as specific for CMV antigens. Clusters of TCRs from the first cohort tended to co-occur in the roughly 120 validation repertoires (as a later analysis found).

To note about this clone: As yet, its antigen is unknown.

The study drew the donors from its roughly 120-subject validation cohort, separate from the approximately 670-subject first cohort. Method: immunoSEQ multiplex PCR; TCRdb's copy keeps in-frame clones and lacks some. The table includes about 130,000 clones, approximately 90% detected once. This CDR3 is 16 amino acids long. Germline CDR1 and CDR2: SGHAT and FQNNGV. V was pared by 1 base and J by 2 bases, with 8 bases of the junction left unmatched. The rearrangement uses TRBV11-2 and TRBJ2-7, with 7 positions matching TRBD1. The clonotype comes from a woman in her 30s in good health and CMV-seropositive. Sample: PBMCs. The DNA of the CDR3 is TGTGCCAGCAGCTTAGCGGGGACAGCGACGACCTACGAGCAGTACTTC. This codes for CASSLAGTATTYEQYF.